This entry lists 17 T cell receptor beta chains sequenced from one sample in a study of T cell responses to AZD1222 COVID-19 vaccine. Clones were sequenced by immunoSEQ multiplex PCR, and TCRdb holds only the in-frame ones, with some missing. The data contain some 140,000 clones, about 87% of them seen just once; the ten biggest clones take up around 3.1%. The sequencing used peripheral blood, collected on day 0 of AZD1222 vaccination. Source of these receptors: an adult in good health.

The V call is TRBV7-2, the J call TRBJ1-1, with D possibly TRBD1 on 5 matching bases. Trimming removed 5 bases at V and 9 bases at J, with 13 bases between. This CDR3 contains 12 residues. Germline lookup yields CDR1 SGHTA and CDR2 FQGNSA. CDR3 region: CASSIRVGKAFF. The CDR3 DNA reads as TGTGCCAGCAGCATCAGGGTCGGAAAAGCTTTCTTT.

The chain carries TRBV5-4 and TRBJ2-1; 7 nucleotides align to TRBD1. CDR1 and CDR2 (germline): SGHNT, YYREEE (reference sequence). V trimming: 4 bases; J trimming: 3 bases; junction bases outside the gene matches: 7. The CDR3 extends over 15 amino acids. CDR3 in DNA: TGTGCCAGCAGCAATCCCGGACAGGACTACAATGAGCAGTTCTTC. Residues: CASSNPGQDYNEQFF.

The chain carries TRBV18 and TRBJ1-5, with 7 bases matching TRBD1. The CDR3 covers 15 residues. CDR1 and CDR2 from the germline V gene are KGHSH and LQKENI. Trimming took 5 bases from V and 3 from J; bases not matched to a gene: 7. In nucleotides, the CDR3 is TGTGCCAGCTCAACGGGGACAGCCCCCAATCAGCCCCAGCATTTT. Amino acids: CASSTGTAPNQPQHF. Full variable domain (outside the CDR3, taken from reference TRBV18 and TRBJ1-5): NAGVMQNPRHLVRRRGQEARLRCSPMKGHSHVYWYRQLPEEGLKFMVYLQKENIIDESGMPKERFSAEFPKEGPSILRIQQVVRGDSAAYFCASSTGTAPNQPQHFGDGTRLSIL.

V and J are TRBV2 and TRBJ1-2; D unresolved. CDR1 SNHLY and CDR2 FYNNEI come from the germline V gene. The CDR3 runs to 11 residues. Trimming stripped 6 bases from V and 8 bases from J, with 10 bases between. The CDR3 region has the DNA TGTGCCAGCAGAGGGCCGGGGGGCTACACCTTC. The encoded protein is CASRGPGGYTF.

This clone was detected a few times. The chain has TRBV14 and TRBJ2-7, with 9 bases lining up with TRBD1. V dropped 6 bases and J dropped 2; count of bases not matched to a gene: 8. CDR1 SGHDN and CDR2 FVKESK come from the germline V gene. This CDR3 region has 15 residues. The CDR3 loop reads CASSQNRGPTYEQYF. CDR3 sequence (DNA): TGTGCCAGCAGTCAAAACAGGGGGCCTACCTACGAGCAGTACTTC.

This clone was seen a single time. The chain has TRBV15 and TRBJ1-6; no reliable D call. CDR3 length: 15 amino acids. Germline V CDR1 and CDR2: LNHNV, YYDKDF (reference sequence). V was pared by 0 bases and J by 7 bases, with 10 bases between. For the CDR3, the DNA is TGTGCCACCAGCAGAGATCGGGTGGGGAATTCACCCCTCCACTTT. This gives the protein CATSRDRVGNSPLHF.

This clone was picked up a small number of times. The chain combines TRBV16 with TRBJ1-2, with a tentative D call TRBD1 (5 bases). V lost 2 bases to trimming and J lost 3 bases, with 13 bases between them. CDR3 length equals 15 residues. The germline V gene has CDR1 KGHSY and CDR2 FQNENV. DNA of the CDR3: TGTGCCAGCAGCCAAGCCCCGGGGCTGTACTATGGCTACACCTTC. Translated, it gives CASSQAPGLYYGYTF.

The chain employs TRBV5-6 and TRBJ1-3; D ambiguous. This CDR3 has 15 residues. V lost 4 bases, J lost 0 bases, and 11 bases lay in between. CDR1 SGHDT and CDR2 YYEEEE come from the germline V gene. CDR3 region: CASSPGLLSGNTIYF. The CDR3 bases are TGTGCCAGCAGCCCTGGACTACTCTCTGGAAACACCATATATTTT. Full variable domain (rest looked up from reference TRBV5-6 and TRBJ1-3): DAGVTQSPTHLIKTRGQQVTLRCSPKSGHDTVSWYQQALGQGPQFIFQYYEEEERQRGNFPDRFSGHQFPNYSSELNVNALLLGDSALYLCASSPGLLSGNTIYFGEGSWLTVV.

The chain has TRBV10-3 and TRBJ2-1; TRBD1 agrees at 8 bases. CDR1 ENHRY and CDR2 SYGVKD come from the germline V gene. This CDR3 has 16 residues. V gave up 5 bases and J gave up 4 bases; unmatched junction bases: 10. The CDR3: CAISRVSGTGYNEQFF. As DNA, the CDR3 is TGTGCCATCAGTCGAGTATCCGGGACAGGTTACAATGAGCAGTTCTTC.

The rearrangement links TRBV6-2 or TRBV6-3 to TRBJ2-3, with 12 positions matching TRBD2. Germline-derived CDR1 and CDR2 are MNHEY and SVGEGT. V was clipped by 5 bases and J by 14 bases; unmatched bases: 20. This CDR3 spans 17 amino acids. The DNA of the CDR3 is TGTGCCAGCAGTGCTTCCGTGGGACTAGCGGGTTCCGGGTACGGGTATTTT. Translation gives CASSASVGLAGSGYGYF.

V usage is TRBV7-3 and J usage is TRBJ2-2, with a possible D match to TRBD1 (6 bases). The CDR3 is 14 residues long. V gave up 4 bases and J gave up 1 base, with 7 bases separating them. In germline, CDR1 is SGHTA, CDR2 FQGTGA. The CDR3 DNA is TGTGCCAGCAGCTCGGACAGGAACACCGGGGAGCTGTTTTTT. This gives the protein CASSSDRNTGELFF. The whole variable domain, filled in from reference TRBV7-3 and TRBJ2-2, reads GAGVSQTPSNKVTEKGKYVELRCDPISGHTALYWYRQSLGQGPEFLIYFQGTGAADDSGLPNDRFFAVRPEGSVSTLKIQRTERGDSAVYLCASSSDRNTGELFFGEGSRLTVL.

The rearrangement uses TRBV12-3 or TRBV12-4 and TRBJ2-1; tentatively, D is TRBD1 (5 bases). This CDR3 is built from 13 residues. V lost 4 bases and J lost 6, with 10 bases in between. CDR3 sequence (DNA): TGTGCCAGCAGTTCAAGACAGCTCAATGAGCAGTTCTTC. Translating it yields CASSSRQLNEQFF.

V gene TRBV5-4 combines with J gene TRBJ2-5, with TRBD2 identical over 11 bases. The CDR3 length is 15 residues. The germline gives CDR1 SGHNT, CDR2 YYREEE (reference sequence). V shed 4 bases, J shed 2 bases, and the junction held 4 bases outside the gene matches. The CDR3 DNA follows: TGTGCCAGCAGCACTAGCGGGGGCCTGCAAGAGACCCAGTACTTC. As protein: CASSTSGGLQETQYF.

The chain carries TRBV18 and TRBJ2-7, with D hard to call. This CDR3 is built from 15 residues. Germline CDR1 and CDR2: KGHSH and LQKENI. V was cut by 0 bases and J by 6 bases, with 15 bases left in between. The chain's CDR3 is CASSPPAGAYLEQYF. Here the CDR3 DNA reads TGTGCCAGCTCACCACCGGCAGGAGCCTACCTCGAGCAGTACTTC.

The CDR3 nucleotides read TGTGCCAGCTCACCGGACGGGGAAAGGCCCCAGCATTTT. Translating gives CASSPDGERPQHF. The chain uses TRBV18 and TRBJ1-5, with D unclear. The CDR3 length is 13 residues. V lost 3 bases and J lost 9, with 12 bases in between. Per germline, CDR1 KGHSH and CDR2 LQKENI.

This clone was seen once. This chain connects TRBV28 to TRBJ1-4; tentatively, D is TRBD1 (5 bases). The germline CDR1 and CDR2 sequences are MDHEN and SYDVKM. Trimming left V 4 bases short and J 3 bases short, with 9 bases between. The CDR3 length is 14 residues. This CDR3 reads CASSSGTANEKLFF. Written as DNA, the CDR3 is TGTGCCAGCAGTTCCGGGACCGCTAATGAAAAACTGTTTTTT.

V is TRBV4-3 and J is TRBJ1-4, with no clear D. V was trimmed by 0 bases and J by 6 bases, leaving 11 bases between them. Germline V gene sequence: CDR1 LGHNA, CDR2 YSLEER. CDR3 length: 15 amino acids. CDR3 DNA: TGCGCCAGCAGCCAAGATTCCGACGGCTATGAAAAACTGTTTTTT. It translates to CASSQDSDGYEKLFF.